One T cell receptor beta chain is described in this entry. What it binds is unknown. Clones were read by immunoSEQ multiplex PCR, and TCRdb kept only the in-frame ones, dropping some. The data contain almost 80,000 clones, roughly 90% of them singletons. This sample was taken from a study of T cell responses to AZD1222 COVID-19 vaccine. Study results and caveats: Unmutated variant regions are reportedly targeted by nearly half of spike-specific TCRs. Spike regions recognized by vaccine-associated CD4 TCRs spanned the protein, led by 160-218 and 743-854.

Per the germline V gene, CDR1 is SGHTA and CDR2 is FQGNSA. This CDR3 spans 16 amino acids. The V end was cut by 0 bases, the J end by 5 bases, with 14 bases between. The sequence came from an adult in good health. The sample in question was peripheral blood, obtained on day 0 of AZD1222 vaccination. The chain uses TRBV7-2 and TRBJ1-5; maybe TRBD1 (6 bases). The CDR3 nucleotides read TGTGCCAGCAGCTTAGCTGCCGGGACATCTTATCAGCCCCAGCATTTT. This sequence encodes CASSLAAGTSYQPQHF.